What follows describes a single T cell receptor (beta chain). As yet, its antigen is unknown. Germline V CDR1 and CDR2: DFQATT, SNEGSKA (reference sequence). The CDR3 spans 13 residues. V gave up 3 bases and J gave up 5 bases, with 14 bases separating them. These data are taken from a study of CD8+CD57+ T cells in acquired aplastic anemia. For the study at large: When averaged, DNA from sorted CD4+ and CD8+ cells came to 3.2 ug. Study results and limitations: Patients and controls shared approximately 30 CD8+ CDR3 sequences, highly expressed in patients.

It was genomic DNA that served as the template for profiling TCR beta VDJ and CDR3. TCRdb analysed the reads with MiXCR anew, one entry per CDR3 protein. The table has just over 400,000 distinct CDR3 sequences, around 72% seen once. This TCR was sampled from a human donor in good health, serving as a control. The specimen was sorted CD4+, CD8+, or CD8+CD57+ T cells (not recorded which) from PBMCs. This chain connects TRBV20-1 to TRBJ2-7, with D maybe TRBD1 (6 bases). CDR3 region: CSARARGVDEQYF. The CDR3, as DNA: TGCAGTGCTAGGGCCAGGGGAGTCGACGAGCAGTACTTC.